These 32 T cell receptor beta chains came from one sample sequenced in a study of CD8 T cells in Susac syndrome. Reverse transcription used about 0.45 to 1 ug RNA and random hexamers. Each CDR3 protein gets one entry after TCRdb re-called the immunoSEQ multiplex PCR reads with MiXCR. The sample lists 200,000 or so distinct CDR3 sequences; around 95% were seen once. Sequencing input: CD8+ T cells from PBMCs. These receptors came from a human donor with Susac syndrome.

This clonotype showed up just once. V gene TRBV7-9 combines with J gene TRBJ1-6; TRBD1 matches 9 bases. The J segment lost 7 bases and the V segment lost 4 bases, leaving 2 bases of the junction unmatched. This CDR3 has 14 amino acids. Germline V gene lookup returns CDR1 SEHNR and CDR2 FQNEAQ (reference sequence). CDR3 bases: TGTGCCAGCAGCTCCGGACAGGGGAATTCACCCCTCCACTTT. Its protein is CASSSGQGNSPLHF.

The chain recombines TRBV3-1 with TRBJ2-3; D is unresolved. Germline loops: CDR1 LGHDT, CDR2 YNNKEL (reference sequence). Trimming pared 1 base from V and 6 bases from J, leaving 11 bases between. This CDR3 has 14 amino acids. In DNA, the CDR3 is TGTGCCAGCAGCCAAGTACGCGGTTCTGATACGCAGTATTTT. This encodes CASSQVRGSDTQYF.

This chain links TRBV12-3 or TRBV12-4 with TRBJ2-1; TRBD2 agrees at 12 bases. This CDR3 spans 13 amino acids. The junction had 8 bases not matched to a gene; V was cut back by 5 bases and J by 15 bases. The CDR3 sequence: CASSTGLAGWRFF. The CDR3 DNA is TGTGCCAGCAGTACCGGACTAGCGGGGTGGCGGTTCTTC.

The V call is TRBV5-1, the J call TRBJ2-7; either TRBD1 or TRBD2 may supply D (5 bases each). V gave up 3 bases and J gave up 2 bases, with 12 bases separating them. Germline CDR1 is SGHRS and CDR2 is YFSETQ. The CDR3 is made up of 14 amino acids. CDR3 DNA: TGCGCCAGCAGCTACCGGGACCCGACCTACGAGCAGTACTTC. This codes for CASSYRDPTYEQYF. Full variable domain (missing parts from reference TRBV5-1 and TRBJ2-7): KAGVTQTPRYLIKTRGQQVTLSCSPISGHRSVSWYQQTPGQGLQFLFEYFSETQRNKGNFPGRFSGRQFSNSRSEMNVSTLELGDSALYLCASSYRDPTYEQYFGPGTRLTVT.

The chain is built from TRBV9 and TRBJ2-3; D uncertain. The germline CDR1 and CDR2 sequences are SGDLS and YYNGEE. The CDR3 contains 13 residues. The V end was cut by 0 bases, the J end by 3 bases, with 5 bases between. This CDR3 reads CASSVGRTDTQYF. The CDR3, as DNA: TGTGCCAGCAGCGTAGGCAGAACAGATACGCAGTATTTT.

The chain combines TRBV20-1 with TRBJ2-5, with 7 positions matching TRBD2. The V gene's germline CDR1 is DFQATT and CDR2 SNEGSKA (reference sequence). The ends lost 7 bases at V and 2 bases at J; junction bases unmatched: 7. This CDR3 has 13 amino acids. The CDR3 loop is CSVRAGRQETQYF. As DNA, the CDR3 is TGCAGTGTTCGAGCGGGGCGTCAAGAGACCCAGTACTTC.

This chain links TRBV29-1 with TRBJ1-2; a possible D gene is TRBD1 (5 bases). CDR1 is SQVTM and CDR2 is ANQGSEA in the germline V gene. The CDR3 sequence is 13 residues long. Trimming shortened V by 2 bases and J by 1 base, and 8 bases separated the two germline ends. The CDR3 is CSVEKGLNYGYTF. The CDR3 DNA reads TGCAGCGTTGAAAAGGGGCTTAACTATGGCTACACCTTC.

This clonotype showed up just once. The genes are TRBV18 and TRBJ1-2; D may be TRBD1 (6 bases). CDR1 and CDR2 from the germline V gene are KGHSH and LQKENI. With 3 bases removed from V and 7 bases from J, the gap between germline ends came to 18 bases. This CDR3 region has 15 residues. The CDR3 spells CASSPKTGPGSGYTF. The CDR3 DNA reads TGTGCCAGCTCACCCAAAACAGGGCCGGGTAGTGGCTACACCTTC.

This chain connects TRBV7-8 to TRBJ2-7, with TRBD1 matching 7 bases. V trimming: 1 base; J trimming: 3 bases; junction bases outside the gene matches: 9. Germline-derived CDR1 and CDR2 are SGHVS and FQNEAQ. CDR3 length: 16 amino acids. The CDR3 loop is CASSLDIDRARYEQYF. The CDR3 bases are TGTGCCAGCAGCTTAGACATCGACAGGGCCCGCTACGAGCAGTACTTC.

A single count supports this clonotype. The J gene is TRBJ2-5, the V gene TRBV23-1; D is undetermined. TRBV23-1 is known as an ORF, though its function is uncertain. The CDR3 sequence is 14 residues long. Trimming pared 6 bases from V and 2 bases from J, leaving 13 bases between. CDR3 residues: CASRSPGLQETQYF. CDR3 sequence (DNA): TGCGCCAGCAGATCTCCGGGCCTACAAGAGACCCAGTACTTC.

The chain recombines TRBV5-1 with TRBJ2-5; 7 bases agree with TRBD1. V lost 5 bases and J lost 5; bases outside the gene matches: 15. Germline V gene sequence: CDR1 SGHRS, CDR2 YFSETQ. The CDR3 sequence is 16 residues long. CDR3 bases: TGCGCCAGCAGACCCTCTGGACAGGTCGGCGGGGAGACCCAGTACTTC. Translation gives CASRPSGQVGGETQYF.

The CDR3 loop is CASSYSRGDSNEKLFF. The CDR3, as DNA: TGTGCCAGCAGTTACTCGAGGGGAGATTCTAATGAAAAACTGTTTTTT. The genes are TRBV6-5 and TRBJ1-4, with D tentatively TRBD1 (5 bases). Deletions cut 0 bases from V and 3 bases from J, with 11 bases between. In germline, CDR1 is MNHEY, CDR2 SVGAGI. This CDR3 is built from 16 residues.

The CDR3 protein is CASSQEYSGLSGSSYEQYF. The DNA for the CDR3 is TGCGCCAGCAGCCAAGAGTATTCTGGATTAAGCGGGAGTTCGTACGAGCAGTACTTC. This sequence joins TRBV4-1 and TRBJ2-7; 8 positions agree with TRBD2. This CDR3 is 19 amino acids long. From germline, CDR1 is MGHRA and CDR2 YSYEKL. V shed 0 bases, J shed 4 bases, and the junction held 17 bases outside the gene matches.

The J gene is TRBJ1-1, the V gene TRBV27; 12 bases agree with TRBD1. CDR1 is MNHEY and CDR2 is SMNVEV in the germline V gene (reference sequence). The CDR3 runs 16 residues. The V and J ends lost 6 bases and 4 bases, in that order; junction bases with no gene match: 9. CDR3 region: CASRALGTGGFTEAFF. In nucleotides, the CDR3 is TGTGCCAGCAGAGCCCTTGGGACAGGGGGCTTCACTGAAGCTTTCTTT.

Here the CDR3 DNA reads TGTGCCAGCAGCCCCCGGCCAGGGGCGAACACCGGGGAGCTGTTTTTT. Residues: CASSPRPGANTGELFF. The genes are TRBV9 and TRBJ2-2; perhaps TRBD1 as D (6 bases). In germline, CDR1 is SGDLS, CDR2 YYNGEE. The CDR3 spans 16 residues. Trimming took 4 bases from V and 0 from J, leaving 13 bases between them.

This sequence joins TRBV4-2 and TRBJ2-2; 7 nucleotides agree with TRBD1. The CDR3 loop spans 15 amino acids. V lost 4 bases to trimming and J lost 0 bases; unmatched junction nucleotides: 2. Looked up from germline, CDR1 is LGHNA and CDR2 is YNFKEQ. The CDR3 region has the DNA TGTGCCAGCAGCCTCGACAGGGCGAACACCGGGGAGCTGTTTTTT. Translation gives CASSLDRANTGELFF.

The CDR3 sequence is CAWSAFRTDTDTQYF. CDR3 in DNA: TGTGCCTGGAGCGCATTCCGGACAGACACAGATACGCAGTATTTT. This chain joins TRBV30 and TRBJ2-3; a possible D gene is TRBD1 (6 bases). V was clipped by 3 bases and J by 2 bases, with 15 bases between them. The length of the CDR3 is 15 residues. CDR1 is GTSNPN and CDR2 is SVGIG in the germline V gene (reference sequence).

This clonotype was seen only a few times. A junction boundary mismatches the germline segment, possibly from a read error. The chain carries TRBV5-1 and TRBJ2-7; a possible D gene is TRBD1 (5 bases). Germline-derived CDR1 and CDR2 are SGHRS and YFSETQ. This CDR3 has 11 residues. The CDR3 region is CASSLGDEQYF. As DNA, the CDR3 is TGTGCCAGCAGCTTAGGGGACGAGCAGTACTTC.

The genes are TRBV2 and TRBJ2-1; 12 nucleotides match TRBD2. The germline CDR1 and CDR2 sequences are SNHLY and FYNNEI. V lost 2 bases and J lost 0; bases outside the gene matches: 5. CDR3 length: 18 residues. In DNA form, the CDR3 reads TGTGCCAGCAGTGAACTAGCGGGAGGGAAAAACTCCTACAATGAGCAGTTCTTC. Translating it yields CASSELAGGKNSYNEQFF.

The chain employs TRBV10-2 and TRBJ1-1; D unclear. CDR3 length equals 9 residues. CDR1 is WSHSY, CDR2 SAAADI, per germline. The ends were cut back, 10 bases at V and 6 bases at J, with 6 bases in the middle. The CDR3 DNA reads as TGCGCCACCGGGGCTGAAGCTTTCTTT. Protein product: CATGAEAFF.

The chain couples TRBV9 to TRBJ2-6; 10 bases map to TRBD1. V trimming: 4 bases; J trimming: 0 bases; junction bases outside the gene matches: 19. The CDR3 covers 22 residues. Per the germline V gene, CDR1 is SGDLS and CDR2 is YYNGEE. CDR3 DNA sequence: TGTGCCAGCAGCACAAACGGGGACAGGGGAGAAAGGCTCCTCTCTGGGGCCAACGTCCTGACTTTC. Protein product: CASSTNGDRGERLLSGANVLTF.

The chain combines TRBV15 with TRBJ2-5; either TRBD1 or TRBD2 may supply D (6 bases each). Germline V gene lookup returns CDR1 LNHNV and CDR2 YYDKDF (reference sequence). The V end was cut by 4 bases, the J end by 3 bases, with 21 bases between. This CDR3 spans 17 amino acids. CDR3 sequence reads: CATSIQRRADREETQYF. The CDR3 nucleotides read TGTGCCACCAGCATCCAAAGGAGGGCGGACAGAGAAGAGACCCAGTACTTC.

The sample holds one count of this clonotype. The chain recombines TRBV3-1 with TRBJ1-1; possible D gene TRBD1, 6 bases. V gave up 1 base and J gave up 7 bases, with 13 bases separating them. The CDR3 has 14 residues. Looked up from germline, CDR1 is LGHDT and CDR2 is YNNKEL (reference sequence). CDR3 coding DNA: TGTGCCAGCAGCCAAGGGGACAAAAGGATTGAAGCTTTCTTT. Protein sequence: CASSQGDKRIEAFF. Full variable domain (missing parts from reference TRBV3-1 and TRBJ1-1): DTAVSQTPKYLVTQMGNDKSIKCEQNLGHDTMYWYKQDSKKFLKIMFSYNNKELIINETVPNRFSPKSPDKAHLNLHINSLELGDSAVYFCASSQGDKRIEAFFGQGTRLTVV.

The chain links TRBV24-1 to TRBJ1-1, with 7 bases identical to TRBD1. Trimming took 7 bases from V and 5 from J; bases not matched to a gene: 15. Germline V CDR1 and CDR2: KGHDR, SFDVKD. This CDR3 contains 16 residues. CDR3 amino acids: CATSIVNLQGNTEAFF. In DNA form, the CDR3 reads TGTGCCACCAGCATTGTAAACTTACAGGGGAATACTGAAGCTTTCTTT.

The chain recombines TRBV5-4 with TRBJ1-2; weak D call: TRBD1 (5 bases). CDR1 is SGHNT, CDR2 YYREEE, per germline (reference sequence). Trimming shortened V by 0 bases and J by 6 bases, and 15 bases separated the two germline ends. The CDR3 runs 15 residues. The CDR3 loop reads CASSLAGQGRDGYTF. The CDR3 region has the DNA TGTGCCAGCAGCTTGGCCGGGCAGGGCAGGGATGGCTACACCTTC. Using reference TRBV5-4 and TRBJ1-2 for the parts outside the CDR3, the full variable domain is ETGVTQSPTHLIKTRGQQVTLRCSSQSGHNTVSWYQQALGQGPQFIFQYYREEENGRGNFPPRFSGLQFPNYSSELNVNALELDDSALYLCASSLAGQGRDGYTFGSGTRLTVV.

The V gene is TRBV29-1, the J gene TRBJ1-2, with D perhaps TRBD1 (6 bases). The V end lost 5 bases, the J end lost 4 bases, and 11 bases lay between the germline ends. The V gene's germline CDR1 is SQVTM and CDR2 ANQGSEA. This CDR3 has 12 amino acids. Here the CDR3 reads CSVKQGSYGYTF. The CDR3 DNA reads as TGCAGCGTTAAACAGGGATCCTATGGCTACACCTTC.

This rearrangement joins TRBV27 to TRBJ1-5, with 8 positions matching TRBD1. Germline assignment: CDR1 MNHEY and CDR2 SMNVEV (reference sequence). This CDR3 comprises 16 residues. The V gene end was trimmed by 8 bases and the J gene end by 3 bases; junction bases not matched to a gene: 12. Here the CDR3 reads CASQKGQGRNNQPQHF. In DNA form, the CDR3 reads TGTGCCAGCCAGAAAGGACAGGGTAGGAACAATCAGCCCCAGCATTTT.

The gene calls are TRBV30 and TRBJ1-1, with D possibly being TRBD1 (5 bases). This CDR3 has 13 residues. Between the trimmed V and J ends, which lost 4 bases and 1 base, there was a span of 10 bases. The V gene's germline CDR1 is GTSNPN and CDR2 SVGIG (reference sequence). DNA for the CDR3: TGTGCCTGGATTCCGGGACGGAACACTGAAGCTTTCTTT. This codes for CAWIPGRNTEAFF.

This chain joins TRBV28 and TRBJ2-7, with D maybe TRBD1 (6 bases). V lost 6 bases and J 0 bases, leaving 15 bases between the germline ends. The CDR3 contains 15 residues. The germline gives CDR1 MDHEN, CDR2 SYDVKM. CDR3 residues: CASSPGTLNSYEQYF. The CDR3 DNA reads TGTGCCAGCAGCCCCGGGACACTCAACTCCTACGAGCAGTACTTC.

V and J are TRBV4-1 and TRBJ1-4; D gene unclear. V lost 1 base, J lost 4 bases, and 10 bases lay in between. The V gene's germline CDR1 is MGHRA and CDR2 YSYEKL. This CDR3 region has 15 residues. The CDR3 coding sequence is TGCGCCAGCAGCCAAGGAGGGAGAGTTAATGAAAAACTGTTTTTT. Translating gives CASSQGGRVNEKLFF.

CDR3 in amino acids: CASSFGGSQYAQETQYF. CDR3 bases: TGTGCCAGCAGCTTTGGCGGGAGCCAATACGCCCAAGAGACCCAGTACTTC. The rearrangement links TRBV5-4 to TRBJ2-5; TRBD2 aligns across 7 bases. This CDR3 comprises 17 residues. V was pared by 2 bases and J by 1 base, with 11 bases of the junction left unmatched. Germline CDR1 SGHNT, CDR2 YYREEE (reference sequence).

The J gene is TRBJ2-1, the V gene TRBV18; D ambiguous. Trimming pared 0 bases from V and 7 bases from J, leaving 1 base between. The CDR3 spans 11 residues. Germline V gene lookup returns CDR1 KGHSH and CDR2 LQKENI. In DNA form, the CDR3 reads TGTGCCAGCTCACCACCAAATGAGCAGTTCTTC. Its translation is CASSPPNEQFF.